Listed below are T cell receptor beta chains from one sample, sequenced in a study of blood T cell repertoires in COVID-19. The data were produced by immunoSEQ multiplex PCR, yet TCRdb's version contains in-frame clones alone and is incomplete. Here the sample spans under 250,000 clones, 75% to 90% being singletons. Sequenced input: peripheral blood. The origin of the receptors is a man aged 40-50 years with acute or convalescent COVID-19. Both conserved end residues are part of each CDR3.

V gene	J gene	CDR3 protein
TRBV3-1/TRBV3-2	TRBJ1-1	CASSQSQGLTEAFF
TRBV7-8	TRBJ2-1	CASSLAWLGTGSPNEQFF
TRBV4-3	TRBJ2-3	CASSQMGLAGVDTQYF
TRBV5-5	TRBJ2-2	CASSLAQGGELFF
TRBV14	TRBJ2-7	CASSFLHGTNYEQYF
TRBV5-1	TRBJ1-5	CASSLNSNQPQHF
TRBV5-4	TRBJ2-2	CASSLGSPNTGELFF
TRBV7-3	TRBJ2-1	CASSETSGRGNEQFF
TRBV5-6	TRBJ1-5	CASSRNREGQPQHF
TRBV11-2	TRBJ2-7	CASSQDRSEQYF
TRBV9	TRBJ1-4	CASSRQGAANEKLFF
TRBV7-9	TRBJ2-2	CASSSGQAGTGELFF
TRBV7-8	TRBJ2-1	CASSYLPGQANEQFF
TRBV19	TRBJ2-7	CASADRGYEQYF
TRBV2	TRBJ1-5	CASSNQRSNQPQHF
TRBV21-1	TRBJ2-1	CASSKVNRERIF
TRBV10-3	TRBJ2-6	CAISPGTGLSGANVLTF
TRBV29-1	TRBJ2-7	CSVMDRGKTYEQYF
TRBV11-2	TRBJ1-5	CASSLGTTGIGNQPQHF
TRBV18	TRBJ2-1	CASSLGLAGGNEQFF
TRBV7-8	TRBJ2-5	CASSPDRQETQYF
TRBV15	TRBJ2-1	CATSRDQVVAGADEQFF
TRBV18	TRBJ1-1	CASSPPQGGRRTEAFF
TRBV6-5	TRBJ1-2	CASNWETGMLRGYTF
TRBV7-3	TRBJ1-2	CASSPQGQGYGYTF
TRBV9	TRBJ1-1	CASSVSTGEDTEAFF
TRBV5-1	TRBJ2-1	CASSLATRQIWQFF
TRBV6-5	TRBJ2-2	CASSSGPNTGELFF
TRBV5-6	TRBJ2-3	CASSLGTSVRTDTQYF
TRBV7-9	TRBJ2-1	CASSQSGSSRYEQFF
TRBV11-2	TRBJ1-4	CASSLVLDRGEKLFF
TRBV19	TRBJ2-2	CASSSGIVGELFF
TRBV5-1	TRBJ2-7	CASSRDTESYEQYF
TRBV27	TRBJ1-6	CASSWRTWTSSYNSPLHF
TRBV18	TRBJ1-6	CASSPDRASPLHF
TRBV6-4	TRBJ1-2	CASSESQGANGYTF